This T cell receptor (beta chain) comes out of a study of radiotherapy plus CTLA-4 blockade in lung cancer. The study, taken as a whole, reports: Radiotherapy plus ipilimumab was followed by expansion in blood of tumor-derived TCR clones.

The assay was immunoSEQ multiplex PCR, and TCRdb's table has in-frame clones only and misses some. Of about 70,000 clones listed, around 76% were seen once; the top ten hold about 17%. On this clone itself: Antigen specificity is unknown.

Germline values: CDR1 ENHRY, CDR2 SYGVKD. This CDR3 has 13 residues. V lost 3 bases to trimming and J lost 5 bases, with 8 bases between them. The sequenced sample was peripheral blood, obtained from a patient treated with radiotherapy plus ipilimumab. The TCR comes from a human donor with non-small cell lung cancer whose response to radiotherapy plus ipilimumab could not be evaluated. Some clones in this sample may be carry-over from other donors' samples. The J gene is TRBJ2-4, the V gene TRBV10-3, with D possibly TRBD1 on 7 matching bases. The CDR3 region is CAISDRGENIQYF. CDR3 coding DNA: TGTGCCATCAGTGACAGGGGGGAAAACATTCAGTACTTC.